Sequencing of this TCR beta chain was carried out in a study of early T cells in non-severe SARS-CoV-2 infection (dated by TCRdb to about 2021). Looking at the study overall: Because TCR sequencing was done on bulk RNA from unsorted whole blood, the alpha and beta chains could not be paired. Overall study results and their limits: Matching against VDJdb was skewed toward anti-spike CD8 responses, likely underestimated virus-specific expansions, and missed private and CD4 specificities.

Set within a cohort of healthcare workers in London, UK, this nested case-control study involved weekly PCR testing of nasopharyngeal swabs along with blood sampling. Healthcare workers were recruited during the week of the UK lockdown, between 23 and 31 March 2020, and followed weekly for up to roughly 15 weeks. The library was obtained by 5' RACE. For sequencing, a NextSeq 500 was employed. To correct for sequencing error and PCR bias, the TCR library protocol tagged individual cDNA molecules with unique molecular identifiers. Both TCR alpha and beta chains were sequenced, and tight co-correlation was observed between alpha and beta sequence abundances in each sample. As for how the authors treated the data: Decombinator V4 was used to annotate TCR sequences for V gene, J gene and CDR3. TCRs were defined as expanded if a significant change between any two time points was detected under a Poisson model with p below 0.0001. Abundances of TCRs were expressed as counts per million after normalisation to the total number of TCRs sequenced in each sample. VDJdb, accessed on 1 November 2021, was searched for TCRs annotated for CMV, EBV and SARS-CoV-2, and TCRs annotated for more than one antigen were excluded. TCRdb applied fastp at Q25 and MiXCR to the public reads, then kept only in-frame beta chains. Every entry covers one CDR3 protein and lists the most common genes and DNA from its rows. The V and J calls were not made by the authors but by TCRdb's processing. This sample lists tens of thousands of distinct CDR3 sequences; more than 9.5% were detected once. Of the sample, 5% to 7% is held by the ten largest clones.

This clonotype was recorded a few times. Its antigen is not yet known. Base quality data are lacking; no much larger clone is found one base away. The input for sequencing was whole blood, taken at baseline. This clonotype originated in an adult who was a healthcare worker with PCR-confirmed SARS-CoV-2 infection or an uninfected control (not recorded which).

The sequenced DNA: TGTGCCAGCAGCCCACCCACAGGGGGCGATGAAAAACTGTTTTTT. Its coded protein is CASSPPTGGDEKLFF. The sequence joins TRBV5-6 to TRBJ1-4, with 9 bases in between that match TRBD1. Trimmed from V: 4 bases; trimmed from J: 6 bases; junction bases lacking a gene match: 7. The CDR3, cysteine through phenylalanine, is 15 amino acids long. Only the CDR3 region is kept as DNA, spanning 45 bases read in frame from base 1. CDR1 and CDR2 are drawn from the germline V gene: SGHDT, YYEEEE.